This is a list of T cell receptor beta chains from one sample in a study of T cells in Graves' hyperthyroidism and ophthalmopathy. TCRdb recomputed calls from the multiplex PCR reads with MiXCR, one row per CDR3 protein. This table holds some 770,000 distinct CDR3 sequences, about a sixth found once. Source material: blood. The receptors derive from a man aged 18 to 29 with Graves' hyperthyroidism. The CDR3 runs from the conserved cysteine through the conserved F or W. D genes are given only for firm matches. A clone size is listed for some rows: how often the clone was seen (once, few, many), or a class if it is expanded.

TRBD1 TRBJ1-2 few TRBV28 CASSLALTGVYGYTF TGTGCCAGCAGTTTAGCATTAACAGGGGTATATGGCTACACCTTC
- TRBJ2-7 few TRBV28 CASNSPPGSAYEQYF TGTGCCAGCAATTCCCCTCCCGGGTCAGCCTACGAGCAGTACTTC
- TRBJ2-1 many TRBV12-3/TRBV12-4 CASSLYTGGNEQFF TGTGCCAGCAGTTTGTATACAGGCGGCAATGAGCAGTTCTTC
- TRBJ2-7 many TRBV7-9 CASSPQGGLSYEQYF TGTGCCAGCAGCCCCCAAGGAGGGCTCTCCTACGAGCAGTACTTC
TRBD2 TRBJ2-7 many TRBV6-1 CASSPMGLAGVYEQYF TGTGCCAGCAGTCCGATGGGACTAGCGGGGGTCTACGAGCAGTACTTC
TRBD1 TRBJ2-3 few TRBV5-8 CASSVETGTGASTVLNTQYF TGTGCCAGCAGCGTAGAGACCGGGACAGGGGCATCCACAGTTCTAAATACGCAGTATTTT
- TRBJ2-7 few TRBV20-1 CSARLYRDPGAYEQYF TGCAGTGCTAGACTCTACCGGGACCCTGGGGCCTACGAGCAGTACTTC
- TRBJ1-6 few TRBV7-3 CASSREGNNSPLHF TGTGCCAGCAGTAGGGAAGGGAACAATTCACCCCTCCACTTT
- TRBJ1-3 - TRBV27 CASSFGPPGNTIYF TGTGCCAGCAGTTTCGGGCCACCTGGAAACACCATATATTTT
TRBD1 TRBJ2-7 many TRBV7-9 CASSSRQGSYEQYF TGTGCCAGCAGCTCCCGACAGGGGAGCTACGAGCAGTACTTC
- TRBJ2-3 - TRBV29-1 CSVEARPWADMQYF TGCAGCGTTGAAGCCCGCCCCTGGGCAGATATGCAGTATTTT
- TRBJ1-4 - TRBV5-1 CASSLGHPAEKLFF TGCGCCAGCAGCTTGGGACACCCCGCCGAAAAACTGTTTTTT
TRBD1 TRBJ1-5 - TRBV2 CASGGQGDGQPQHF TGTGCCAGTGGGGGTCAGGGGGACGGGCAGCCCCAGCATTTT
TRBD2 TRBJ2-3 few TRBV7-2 CASSLVPGGGTDTQYF TGTGCCAGCAGCTTAGTCCCGGGAGGTGGCACAGATACGCAGTATTTT
TRBD2 TRBJ2-7 - TRBV4-2 CASSQEEASGTFSYEQYF TGTGCCAGCAGCCAAGAAGAGGCTAGCGGGACCTTCTCCTACGAGCAGTACTTC
TRBD1 TRBJ2-1 - TRBV12-3/TRBV12-4 CASTQRRDRSFF TGTGCCAGCACTCAAAGAAGGGACAGGAGTTTCTTC
- TRBJ2-2 - TRBV28 CASSLPGQILHTGELFF TGTGCCAGCAGTTTACCAGGACAGATCCTACACACCGGGGAGCTGTTTTTT
TRBD1 TRBJ2-7 few TRBV24-1 CATSGLSGTDYEQYF TGTGCCACCAGTGGCCTCTCCGGGACAGATTACGAGCAGTACTTC
- TRBJ2-3 many TRBV7-6 CASSFGTYNTQYF TGTGCCAGCAGCTTCGGGACTTACAATACGCAGTATTTT
TRBD1 TRBJ2-7 many TRBV2 CASSNAGTGGVEQYF TGTGCCAGCAGTAACGCCGGGACAGGGGGGGTCGAGCAGTACTTC
- TRBJ2-1 few TRBV3-1 CASSRTRRNEQFF TGTGCCAGCAGTCGGACCCGGCGGAATGAGCAGTTCTTC
TRBD2 TRBJ2-7 many TRBV2 CASIRTQTSKGEQYF TGTGCCAGCATCCGAACACAGACTAGCAAGGGGGAGCAGTACTTC
- TRBJ2-3 - TRBV5-1 CASSLVMRSTDTQYF TGCGCCAGCAGCTTGGTTATGCGTAGCACAGATACGCAGTATTTT
- TRBJ1-2 many TRBV7-9 CASSSGQEGYTF TGTGCCAGCAGCTCGGGTCAGGAAGGCTACACCTTC
TRBD1 TRBJ2-7 - TRBV3-1 CASSQDLRTGDPYEQYF TGTGCCAGCAGCCAAGATTTGCGGACAGGGGACCCCTACGAGCAGTACTTC